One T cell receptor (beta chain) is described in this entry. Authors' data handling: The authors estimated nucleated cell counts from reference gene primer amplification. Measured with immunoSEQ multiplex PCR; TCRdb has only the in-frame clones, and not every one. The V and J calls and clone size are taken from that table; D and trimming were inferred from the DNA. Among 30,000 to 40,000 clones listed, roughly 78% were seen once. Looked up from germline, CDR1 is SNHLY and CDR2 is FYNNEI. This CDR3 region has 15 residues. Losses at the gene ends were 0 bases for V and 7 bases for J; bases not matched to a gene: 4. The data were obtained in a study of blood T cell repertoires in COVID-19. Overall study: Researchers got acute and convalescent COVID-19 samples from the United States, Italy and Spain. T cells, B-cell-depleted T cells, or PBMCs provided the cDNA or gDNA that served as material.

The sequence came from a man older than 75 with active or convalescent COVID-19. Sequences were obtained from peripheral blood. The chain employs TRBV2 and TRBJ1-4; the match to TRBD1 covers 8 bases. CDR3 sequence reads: CASSEAEQGGEKLFF. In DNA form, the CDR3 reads TGTGCCAGCAGTGAAGCAGAACAGGGGGGTGAAAAACTGTTTTTT.